This TCR beta chain was sequenced in a study of shared clonotypes between healthy human individuals. Deep level was the assay's run setting. The sorted-subset replicate PCRs were given about 200 ng DNA, which is 25,000 to 35,000 T cell genomes. Clones were sequenced by immunoSEQ multiplex PCR, and TCRdb holds only the in-frame ones, with some missing. The table records under 650,000 clones, 90% to 96% of them present only once. As regards this clone: The antigen is undetermined.

Germline loops: CDR1 KGHSH, CDR2 LQKENI. CDR3 length: 13 residues. The V end lost 2 bases, the J end lost 5 bases, and 9 bases lay between the germline ends. Broader study findings: In several donors, approximately 5% of naive CD4 clonotypes appeared in common.

Specimen: naive CD4+ T cells sorted from blood. The subset was: CD45RA+ positively selected. The chain joins TRBV18 to TRBJ1-1; maybe TRBD1 (6 bases). The TCR comes from a woman between 25 and 40 years old in good health. DNA of the CDR3: TGTGCCAGCTCACCAATACAGGGAACTGAAGCTTTCTTT. Protein sequence: CASSPIQGTEAFF. The entire variable domain, with the rest obtained from reference TRBV18 and TRBJ1-1, is as follows: NAGVMQNPRHLVRRRGQEARLRCSPMKGHSHVYWYRQLPEEGLKFMVYLQKENIIDESGMPKERFSAEFPKEGPSILRIQQVVRGDSAAYFCASSPIQGTEAFFGQGTRLTVV.